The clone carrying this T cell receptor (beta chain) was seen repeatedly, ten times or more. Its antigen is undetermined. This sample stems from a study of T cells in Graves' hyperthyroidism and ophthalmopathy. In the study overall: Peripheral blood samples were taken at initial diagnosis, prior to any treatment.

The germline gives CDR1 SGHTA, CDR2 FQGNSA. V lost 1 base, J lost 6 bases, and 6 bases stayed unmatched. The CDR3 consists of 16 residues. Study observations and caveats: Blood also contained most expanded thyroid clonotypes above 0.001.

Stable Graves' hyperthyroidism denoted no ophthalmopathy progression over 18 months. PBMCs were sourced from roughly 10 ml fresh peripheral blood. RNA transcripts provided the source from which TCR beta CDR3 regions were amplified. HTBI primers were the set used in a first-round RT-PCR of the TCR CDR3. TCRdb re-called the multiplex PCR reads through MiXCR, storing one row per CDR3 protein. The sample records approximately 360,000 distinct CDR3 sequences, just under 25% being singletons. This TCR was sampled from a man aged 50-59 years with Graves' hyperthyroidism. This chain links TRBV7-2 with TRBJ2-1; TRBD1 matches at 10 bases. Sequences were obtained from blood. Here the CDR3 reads CASSLVGTGAGNEQFF. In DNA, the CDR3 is TGTGCCAGCAGCTTAGTCGGGACAGGGGCGGGCAATGAGCAGTTCTTC.